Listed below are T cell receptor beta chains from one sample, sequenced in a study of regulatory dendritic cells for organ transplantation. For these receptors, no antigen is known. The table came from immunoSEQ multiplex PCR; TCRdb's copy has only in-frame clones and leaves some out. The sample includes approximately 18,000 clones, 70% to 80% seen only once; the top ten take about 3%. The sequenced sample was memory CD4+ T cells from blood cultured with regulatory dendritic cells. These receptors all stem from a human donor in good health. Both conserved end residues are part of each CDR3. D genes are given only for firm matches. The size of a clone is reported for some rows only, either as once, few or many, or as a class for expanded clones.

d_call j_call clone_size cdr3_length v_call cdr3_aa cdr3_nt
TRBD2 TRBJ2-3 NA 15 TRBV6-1 CASVSGTGSTDTQYF TGTGCCAGCGTTAGCGGGACGGGCAGCACAGATACGCAGTATTTT
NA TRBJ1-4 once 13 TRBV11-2 CASSVVSQEKLFF TGTGCCAGCAGCGTTGTCAGTCAAGAAAAACTGTTTTTT
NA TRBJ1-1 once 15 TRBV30 CAWSVTARVGTEAFF TGTGCCTGGAGTGTCACGGCTAGGGTTGGCACTGAAGCTTTCTTT
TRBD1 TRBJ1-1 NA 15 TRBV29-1 CSVDEDRAGNTEAFF TGCAGCGTTGACGAGGACAGGGCAGGGAACACTGAAGCTTTCTTT
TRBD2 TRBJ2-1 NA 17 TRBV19 CASSSGGGGSSYNEQFF TGTGCCAGTAGTTCCGGGGGGGGCGGGAGCTCCTACAATGAGCAGTTCTTC
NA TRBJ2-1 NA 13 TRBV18 CASSLINYNEQFF TGTGCCAGCTCGCTCATTAACTACAATGAGCAGTTCTTC
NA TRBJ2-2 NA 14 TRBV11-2 CASSRPTGTGELFF TGTGCCAGCAGCCGACCTACGGGGACCGGGGAGCTGTTTTTT
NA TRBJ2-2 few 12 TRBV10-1 CATTRYTGELFF TGCGCCACCACGCGATACACCGGGGAGCTGTTTTTT
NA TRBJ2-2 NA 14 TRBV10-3 CATSWRGNTGELFF TGTGCCACCTCCTGGCGGGGGAACACCGGGGAGCTGTTTTTT
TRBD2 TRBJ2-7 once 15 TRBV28 CASIGLAEISYEQYF TGTGCCAGCATAGGTCTAGCGGAAATCTCCTACGAGCAGTACTTC
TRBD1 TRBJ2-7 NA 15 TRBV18 CASSPVGTGSYEQYF TGTGCCAGCTCACCCGTGGGGACAGGGTCCTACGAGCAGTACTTC
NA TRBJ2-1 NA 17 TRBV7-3 CASSLYADLISYNEQFF TGTGCCAGCAGCCTCTACGCGGACCTTATTTCCTACAATGAGCAGTTCTTC
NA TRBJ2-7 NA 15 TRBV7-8 CASSAKVSGNYEQYF TGTGCCAGCAGCGCTAAGGTGTCGGGAAACTACGAGCAGTACTTC
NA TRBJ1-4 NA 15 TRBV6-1 CASSALQGGGEKLFF TGTGCCAGCAGTGCGTTACAGGGAGGGGGAGAAAAACTGTTTTTT
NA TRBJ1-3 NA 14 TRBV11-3 CASSLGSIGNTIYF TGTGCCAGCAGCTTAGGATCGATTGGAAACACCATATATTTT
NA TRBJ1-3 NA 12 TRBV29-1 CSVEGRGNTIYF TGCAGCGTTGAAGGACGGGGAAACACCATATATTTT
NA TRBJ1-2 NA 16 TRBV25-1 CASSDPWNPGNYGYTF TGTGCCAGCAGTGACCCATGGAATCCAGGGAACTATGGCTACACCTTC
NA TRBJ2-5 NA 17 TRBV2 CASSEQHPRVPQETQYF TGTGCCAGCAGTGAGCAGCACCCCAGGGTTCCCCAAGAGACCCAGTACTTC
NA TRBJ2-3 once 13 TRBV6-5 CASSEIGGDTQYF TGTGCCAGCAGCGAAATAGGAGGTGATACGCAGTATTTT
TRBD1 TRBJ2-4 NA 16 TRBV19 CASRDTGGAAKNIQYF TGTGCCAGTAGGGATACAGGGGGCGCAGCCAAAAACATTCAGTACTTC
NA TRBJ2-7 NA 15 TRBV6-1 CASSSKSGGSYEQYF TGTGCCAGCAGTAGTAAGTCTGGCGGTTCCTACGAGCAGTACTTC
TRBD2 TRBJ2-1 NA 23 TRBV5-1 CASASKGGIQREAPPSSYNEQFF TGCGCCAGCGCGTCAAAAGGCGGGATACAGCGGGAGGCCCCCCCGAGCTCCTACAATGAGCAGTTCTTC
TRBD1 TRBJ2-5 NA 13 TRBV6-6 CASRRQGKETQYF TGTGCCAGCAGACGACAGGGGAAAGAGACCCAGTACTTC
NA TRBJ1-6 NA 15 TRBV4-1 CASSQVTIEGSPLHF TGCGCCAGCAGCCAAGTTACGATCGAAGGGTCACCCCTCCACTTT
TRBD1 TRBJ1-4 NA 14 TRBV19 CASSRQGVNEKLFF TGTGCCAGTAGCCGACAGGGGGTTAATGAAAAACTGTTTTTT
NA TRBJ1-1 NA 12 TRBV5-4 CASSRLDTEAFF TGTGCCAGCAGTCGGCTGGACACTGAAGCTTTCTTT
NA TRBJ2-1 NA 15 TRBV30 CAWSVPRGAANEQFF TGTGCCTGGAGTGTACCCAGGGGGGCCGCCAATGAGCAGTTCTTC
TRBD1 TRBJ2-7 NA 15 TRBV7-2 CASSNYGDRGDEQYF TGTGCCAGCAGTAACTATGGGGACAGGGGGGACGAGCAGTACTTC
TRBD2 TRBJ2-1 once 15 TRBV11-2 CASSLVGSGNNEQFF TGTGCCAGCAGCTTAGTGGGTAGCGGGAACAATGAGCAGTTCTTC
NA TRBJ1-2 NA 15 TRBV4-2 CASSPTGDHEYGYTF TGTGCCAGCAGCCCGACAGGCGACCACGAATATGGCTACACCTTC
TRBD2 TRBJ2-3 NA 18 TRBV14 CASSQDHVWSGNQVTQYF TGTGCCAGCAGCCAAGATCATGTATGGAGCGGGAACCAGGTTACGCAGTATTTT
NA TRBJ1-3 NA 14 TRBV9 CASSVGIQGNTIYF TGTGCCAGCAGCGTGGGGATCCAAGGCAACACCATATATTTT
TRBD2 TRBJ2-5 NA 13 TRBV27 CASSLSRGETQYF TGTGCCAGCAGTTTATCGCGGGGGGAGACCCAGTACTTC
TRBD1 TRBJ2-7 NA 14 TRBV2 CASSEQGQSYEQYF TGTGCCAGCAGTGAACAGGGACAGTCCTACGAGCAGTACTTC
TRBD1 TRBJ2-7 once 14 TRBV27 CASSSWDRRYEQYF TGTGCCAGCAGTTCCTGGGACAGGCGCTACGAGCAGTACTTC
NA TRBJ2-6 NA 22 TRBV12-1 CASSLVWTSGSGRMAGANVLTF TGTGCCAGCAGCTTGGTGTGGACTAGCGGGAGCGGAAGAATGGCTGGGGCCAACGTCCTGACTTTC
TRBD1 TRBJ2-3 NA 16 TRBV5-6 CASSFAGTGFTDTQYF TGTGCCAGCAGCTTTGCCGGGACAGGCTTCACAGATACGCAGTATTTT
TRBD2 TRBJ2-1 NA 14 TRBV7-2 CASSRTSGYNEQFF TGTGCCAGCAGCCGGACTAGCGGCTACAATGAGCAGTTCTTC
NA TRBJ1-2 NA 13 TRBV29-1 CSVVEGGSYGYTF TGCAGCGTGGTGGAGGGGGGGAGCTATGGCTACACCTTC
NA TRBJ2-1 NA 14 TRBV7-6 CASTQGTEGDEQFF TGTGCCAGCACCCAGGGGACCGAAGGGGATGAGCAGTTCTTC
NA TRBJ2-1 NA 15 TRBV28 CASRGRQTSYNEQFF TGTGCCAGCAGGGGGCGACAGACCTCCTACAATGAGCAGTTCTTC
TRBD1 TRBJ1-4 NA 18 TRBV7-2 CASSLGSGTGILGEKLFF TGTGCCAGCAGCTTAGGGTCAGGGACAGGGATCCTGGGTGAAAAACTGTTTTTT
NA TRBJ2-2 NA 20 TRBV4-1 CASSQVPLSYSDSLGGELFF TGCGCCAGCAGCCAAGTTCCTTTGAGCTACTCGGATAGTCTGGGCGGGGAGCTGTTTTTT
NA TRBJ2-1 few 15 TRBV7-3 CASSLNVGVYNEQFF TGTGCCAGCAGCTTAAATGTAGGGGTATACAATGAGCAGTTCTTC
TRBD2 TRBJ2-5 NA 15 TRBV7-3 CASSSNGLAEETQYF TGTGCCAGCAGCTCTAACGGGCTAGCGGAAGAGACCCAGTACTTC
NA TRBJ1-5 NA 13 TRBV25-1 CASSAVRGQPQHF TGTGCCAGCAGTGCAGTACGAGGTCAGCCCCAGCATTTT
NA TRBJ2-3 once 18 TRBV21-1 CASSKGDVRRGSRDTQYF TGTGCCAGCAGCAAAGGGGACGTAAGGCGGGGCTCGAGGGATACGCAGTATTTT
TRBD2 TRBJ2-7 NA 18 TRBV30 CAWSRKKPERGGSYEQYF TGTGCCTGGAGTAGAAAAAAACCGGAGCGGGGGGGCTCCTACGAGCAGTACTTC
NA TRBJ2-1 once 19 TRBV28 CASSPSGFSVLPHYNEQFF TGTGCCAGCAGCCCCTCCGGGTTCTCGGTTCTCCCGCACTACAATGAGCAGTTCTTC
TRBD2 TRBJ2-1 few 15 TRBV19 CASTSIAGETDEQFF TGTGCCAGTACCTCGATAGCGGGAGAAACCGATGAGCAGTTCTTC
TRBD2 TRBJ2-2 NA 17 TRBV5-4 CASSQISGAGSTGELFF TGTGCCAGCAGCCAGATCAGCGGGGCCGGCTCAACCGGGGAGCTGTTTTTT
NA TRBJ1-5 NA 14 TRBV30 CAWSVSGSNQPQHF TGTGCCTGGAGTGTTTCAGGGAGCAATCAGCCCCAGCATTTT
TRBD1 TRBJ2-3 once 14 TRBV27 CASGQNRGPDTQYF TGTGCCAGCGGACAAAACAGGGGGCCCGATACGCAGTATTTT
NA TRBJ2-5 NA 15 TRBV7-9 CASSEVGKIPETQYF TGTGCCAGCAGCGAGGTGGGAAAGATACCGGAGACCCAGTACTTC